Shown below are 30 T cell receptor beta chains from a single sample sequenced in a study of T cell responses to AZD1222 COVID-19 vaccine. Clones were read by immunoSEQ multiplex PCR, and TCRdb kept only the in-frame ones, dropping some. Of about 34,000 clones listed, roughly nine tenths are singletons. The sequences come from peripheral blood, collected on day 0 of AZD1222 vaccination. The receptors come from an adult in good health.

This clone was seen more than once but under ten times. The rearrangement uses TRBV5-1 and TRBJ1-1; D unresolved. CDR1 is SGHRS and CDR2 is YFSETQ in the germline V gene. The V gene lost 4 bases and the J gene lost 1 base, with 14 bases spanning the gap. The CDR3 is 15 amino acids. CDR3 nucleotides: TGCGCCAGCAGCCCGCCGGACCCTCAGAACACTGAAGCTTTCTTT. Translated: CASSPPDPQNTEAFF.

V usage is TRBV9 and J usage is TRBJ1-3; 9 bases are a match to TRBD1. The trim removed 4 bases at V and 0 bases at J, leaving 8 bases unmatched. CDR1 is SGDLS, CDR2 YYNGEE, per germline. The CDR3 has 17 amino acids. DNA of the CDR3: TGTGCCAGCAGCCCTCGGACAGGGGTAGTCTCTGGAAACACCATATATTTT. Translated: CASSPRTGVVSGNTIYF.

This CDR3 reads CAWSVRLARDRDCREQYF. The DNA for the CDR3 is TGTGCCTGGAGTGTACGGTTAGCCCGGGACAGGGATTGTCGCGAGCAGTACTTC. The V and J genes are TRBV30 and TRBJ2-7; 9 nucleotides line up with TRBD1. The length of the CDR3 is 18 residues. J gave up 6 bases and V 0 bases, and 18 bases lay outside the gene matches. The V gene's germline CDR1 is GTSNPN and CDR2 SVGIG (reference sequence).

This clone was seen just once. The rearrangement uses TRBV5-1 and TRBJ2-2; no reliable D call. The CDR3 has 13 residues. Germline-derived CDR1 and CDR2 are SGHRS and YFSETQ. The V gene lost 1 base and the J gene lost 4 bases, with 5 bases spanning the gap. The chain's CDR3 is CASSLMGTGELFF. CDR3 in DNA: TGCGCCAGCAGCTTGATGGGCACCGGGGAGCTGTTTTTT.

The chain recombines TRBV5-4 with TRBJ2-3, with D perhaps matching TRBD2 (5 bases). This CDR3 is built from 15 residues. CDR1 is SGHNT and CDR2 is YYREEE in the germline V gene (reference sequence). V lost 4 bases to trimming and J lost 1 base, with 13 bases between them. DNA of the CDR3: TGTGCCAGCAGCCACCGGTGGCGGGGCACAGATACGCAGTATTTT. Its protein product is CASSHRWRGTDTQYF.

For this clone: At one of its ends the junction is not consistent with the germline gene, which may arise from a read error. The genes are TRBV3-1 (or the pseudogene TRBV3-2) and TRBJ1-6, with 7 bases matching TRBD1. This CDR3 comprises 14 residues. Germline V lookup: CDR1 LGHDT, CDR2 YNNKEL (reference sequence). CDR3 sequence (DNA): TGTGCCAGCCGCCAGGGGGGGACGGGTTCACCCCTCCACTTT. It codes for CASRQGGTGSPLHF.

V usage is TRBV6-5 and J usage is TRBJ2-7; no firm D call. Germline CDR1 is MNHEY and CDR2 is SVGAGI. The CDR3 consists of 14 residues. Trimming removed 0 bases from V and 0 bases from J, with 6 bases in between. CDR3 region: CASSYSIPSYEQYF. In DNA, the CDR3 is TGTGCCAGCAGTTACTCGATACCCTCCTACGAGCAGTACTTC.

The chain recombines TRBV29-1 with TRBJ2-7; 10 bases fit TRBD1. The CDR3 spans 15 residues. Germline V lookup: CDR1 SQVTM, CDR2 ANQGSEA. V lost 6 bases and J lost 4; bases outside the gene matches: 12. This CDR3 is CSVTARGTGAYEQYF. The CDR3 coding sequence is TGCAGCGTGACCGCCAGGGGGACAGGGGCTTACGAGCAGTACTTC.

V and J are TRBV6-5 and TRBJ1-2, with D perhaps matching TRBD1 (5 bases). The CDR3 runs to 13 residues. Trimming shortened V by 10 bases and J by 2 bases, and 14 bases separated the two germline ends. Germline V gene data show CDR1 as MNHEY and CDR2 as SVGAGI. Here the CDR3 reads CATSREGNYGYTF. The CDR3 DNA follows: TGTGCCACTTCCCGCGAGGGGAACTATGGCTACACCTTC.

CDR3 in amino acids: CATSNGNQPQHF. CDR3 coding DNA: TGTGCCACCAGTAATGGCAATCAGCCCCAGCATTTT. The V gene is TRBV15, the J gene TRBJ1-5; D unclear. Trimming cost V 6 bases and J 2 bases, with 5 bases left between them. This CDR3 is 12 amino acids long. The germline CDR1 and CDR2 sequences are LNHNV and YYDKDF (reference sequence). Combining the CDR3 with reference TRBV15 and TRBJ1-5 gives the whole variable domain DAMVIQNPRYQVTQFGKPVTLSCSQTLNHNVMYWYQQKSSQAPKLLFHYYDKDFNNEADTPDNFQSRRPNTSFCFLDIRSPGLGDTAMYLCATSNGNQPQHFGDGTRLSIL.

This rearrangement joins TRBV15 to TRBJ1-2; D perhaps matches TRBD1 (5 bases). Trimming took 0 bases from V and 8 from J, leaving 10 bases between them. The CDR3 has 13 residues. The germline gives CDR1 LNHNV, CDR2 YYDKDF (reference sequence). The CDR3, as DNA: TGTGCCACCAGCAGAGATTATGGGGGAGGCTACACCTTC. Translating it yields CATSRDYGGGYTF. Looking up the rest from reference TRBV15 and TRBJ1-2 gives the full variable domain: DAMVIQNPRYQVTQFGKPVTLSCSQTLNHNVMYWYQQKSSQAPKLLFHYYDKDFNNEADTPDNFQSRRPNTSFCFLDIRSPGLGDTAMYLCATSRDYGGGYTFGSGTRLTVV.

This chain connects TRBV9 to TRBJ1-4, with TRBD1 matching 9 bases. Germline V lookup: CDR1 SGDLS, CDR2 YYNGEE. After removal of 4 bases from V and 6 bases from J, the junction contained 4 bases not matched to a gene. This CDR3 comprises 14 residues. The CDR3: CASSIRDRDEKLFF. CDR3 DNA sequence: TGTGCCAGCAGCATTCGGGACAGGGATGAAAAACTGTTTTTT.

The chain couples TRBV7-8 to TRBJ2-7, with D uncertain. CDR1 and CDR2 (germline): SGHVS, FQNEAQ. The CDR3 has 12 amino acids. V was shortened by 8 bases and J by 1 base, with 9 bases between the two germline ends. Here the CDR3 DNA reads TGTGCCAGCGGCCCCGGGTCCTACGAGCAGTACTTC. Translation gives CASGPGSYEQYF.

The J gene is TRBJ2-7, the V gene TRBV6-5, with D maybe TRBD2 (5 bases). The V gene's germline CDR1 is MNHEY and CDR2 SVGAGI. The CDR3 totals 13 residues. Trimming left V 6 bases short and J 7 bases short, with 16 bases between. This CDR3 is CASSGMLLGEQYF. The CDR3 DNA sequence: TGTGCCAGCAGCGGGATGCTGCTGGGAGAGCAGTACTTC.

The V and J genes are TRBV7-2 and TRBJ1-4, with 7 positions matching TRBD1. The CDR3 covers 15 residues. CDR1 is SGHTA and CDR2 is FQGNSA in the germline V gene. V shed 5 bases, J shed 4 bases, and the junction held 7 bases outside the gene matches. CDR3 nucleotide sequence: TGTGCCAGCAGCCTCTACCGGGACAGTAATGAAAAACTGTTTTTT. Protein sequence: CASSLYRDSNEKLFF. Supplemented by reference TRBV7-2 and TRBJ1-4, the full variable domain reads GAGVSQSPSNKVTEKGKDVELRCDPISGHTALYWYRQSLGQGLEFLIYFQGNSAPDKSGLPSDRFSAERTGGSVSTLTIQRTQQEDSAVYLCASSLYRDSNEKLFFGSGTQLSVL.

The chain recombines TRBV19 with TRBJ2-5; tentative D call: TRBD2 (6 bases). V lost 2 bases and J lost 4, with 11 bases in between. The CDR3 length is 14 residues. The germline gives CDR1 LNHDA, CDR2 SQIVND (reference sequence). CDR3 nucleotides: TGTGCCAGTAGTATACTGGGGGGACGAGAGACCCAGTACTTC. This codes for CASSILGGRETQYF.

The chain links TRBV4-3 to TRBJ2-3; 9 bases fit TRBD1. Germline CDR1 reads LGHNA; CDR2 reads YSLEER. Trimming cost V 4 bases and J 1 base; bases outside gene matches: 0. The CDR3 length is 14 residues. CDR3: CASSRTGGTDTQYF. CDR3 in DNA: TGCGCCAGCAGCCGGACAGGGGGCACAGATACGCAGTATTTT.

This chain uses TRBV6-1 with TRBJ1-6, with TRBD1 matching over 12 bases. Germline V gene sequence: CDR1 MNHNS, CDR2 SASEGT. The CDR3 runs 14 residues. V lost 3 bases, J lost 10 bases, and 1 base stayed unmatched. The CDR3: CASSEGQGASPLHF. In DNA, the CDR3 is TGTGCCAGCAGTGAGGGACAGGGGGCCTCACCCCTCCACTTT.

The chain carries TRBV7-2 and TRBJ2-7, with TRBD1 matching over 8 bases. The CDR3 contains 14 residues. The trim removed 3 bases at V and 3 bases at J, leaving 4 bases unmatched. Germline CDR1 reads SGHTA; CDR2 reads FQGNSA. CDR3 DNA sequence: TGTGCCAGCAGCTTTGACAGGGGAGACTACGAGCAGTACTTC. Amino acids: CASSFDRGDYEQYF.

CDR3 residues: CATSDFFASEGNEQFF. DNA for the CDR3: TGTGCCACCAGTGACTTCTTCGCATCAGAGGGGAATGAGCAGTTCTTC. The V call is TRBV24-1, the J call TRBJ2-1; D tentatively reads TRBD1 or TRBD2 (5 bases each). The CDR3 length is 16 residues. The germline V and J ends were trimmed by 4 bases and 7 bases, with 19 bases remaining between them. Germline V gene sequence: CDR1 KGHDR, CDR2 SFDVKD.

V and J are TRBV4-3 and TRBJ1-4; perhaps TRBD1 as D (5 bases). Germline assignment: CDR1 LGHNA and CDR2 YSLEER. The CDR3 is made up of 16 amino acids. The germline V and J ends were trimmed by 0 bases and 10 bases, with 18 bases remaining between them. The CDR3 protein is CASSQEGAMNNRKLFF. CDR3 nucleotides: TGCGCCAGCAGCCAAGAAGGGGCGATGAACAACAGAAAACTGTTTTTT.

The chain links TRBV3-1 (or the pseudogene TRBV3-2) to TRBJ1-6; no clear D. The V end lost 3 bases, the J end lost 4 bases, and 19 bases lay between the germline ends. The germline CDR1 and CDR2 sequences are LGHDT and YNNKEL (reference sequence). The CDR3 extends over 18 amino acids. The CDR3 DNA reads as TGTGCCAGCAGCCATCGGACCTTCAGCACTGGGTATAATTCACCCCTCCACTTT. Translating it yields CASSHRTFSTGYNSPLHF.

The chain uses TRBV10-3 and TRBJ2-7; 10 bases are a match to TRBD1. V trimming: 5 bases; J trimming: 5 bases; junction bases outside the gene matches: 3. Germline V gives CDR1 ENHRY, CDR2 SYGVKD. This CDR3 has 13 residues. The CDR3 sequence is CAISRQGANEQYF. The CDR3 DNA sequence: TGTGCCATCAGTCGACAGGGGGCGAACGAGCAGTACTTC.

There are a few counts of this clone. The chain is built from TRBV5-1 and TRBJ2-3; no firm D call. The CDR3 runs 13 residues. The germline gives CDR1 SGHRS, CDR2 YFSETQ. Trimming took off 5 bases at V and 4 bases at J, with 11 bases between the two ends. CDR3 in DNA: TGCGCCAGCAGGGTAGAGAACGCAGATACGCAGTATTTT. Its protein product is CASRVENADTQYF. The full variable domain, its missing parts supplied by reference TRBV5-1 and TRBJ2-3, is KAGVTQTPRYLIKTRGQQVTLSCSPISGHRSVSWYQQTPGQGLQFLFEYFSETQRNKGNFPGRFSGRQFSNSRSEMNVSTLELGDSALYLCASRVENADTQYFGPGTRLTVL.

This clone was observed a few times. The chain couples TRBV14 to TRBJ1-1; TRBD1 agrees at 9 bases. The V and J ends lost 6 bases and 5 bases, in that order; junction bases with no gene match: 4. Per germline, CDR1 SGHDN and CDR2 FVKESK. This CDR3 is built from 13 residues. The DNA of the CDR3 is TGTGCCAGCAGGGGACAGGGAGGAACTGAAGCTTTCTTT. This codes for CASRGQGGTEAFF.

The chain is built from TRBV2 and TRBJ2-1; tentative D call: TRBD2 (6 bases). This CDR3 spans 14 amino acids. V gave up 9 bases and J gave up 2 bases, with 14 bases separating them. Germline CDR1 reads SNHLY; CDR2 reads FYNNEI. The CDR3 spells CASWEEAAYNEQFF. As DNA, the CDR3 is TGTGCCAGTTGGGAGGAAGCCGCCTACAATGAGCAGTTCTTC.

The chain combines TRBV11-2 with TRBJ1-2; possible D gene TRBD1, 5 bases. The length of the CDR3 is 14 residues. CDR1 and CDR2 from the germline V gene are SGHAT and FQNNGV. Trimming removed 4 bases at V and 3 bases at J, with 12 bases between. In DNA, the CDR3 is TGTGCCAGCAGCTCAGGGTTCGGGTACTATGGCTACACCTTC. Amino acids: CASSSGFGYYGYTF.

DNA of the CDR3: TGTGCCAGCAGCCCAAGCCGCGGGAGCGGCTACGAGCAGTACTTC. Protein product: CASSPSRGSGYEQYF. The chain couples TRBV7-9 to TRBJ2-7; 7 positions match TRBD2. The germline gives CDR1 SEHNR, CDR2 FQNEAQ (reference sequence). The V segment lost 5 bases and the J segment 3 bases; nucleotides outside the gene matches: 10. The CDR3 covers 15 residues. The full variable domain, in which reference TRBV7-9 and TRBJ2-7 provide the parts outside the CDR3, is DTGVSQNPRHKITKRGQNVTFRCDPISEHNRLYWYRQTLGQGPEFLTYFQNEAQLEKSRLLSDRFSAERPKGSFSTLEIQRTEQGDSAMYLCASSPSRGSGYEQYFGPGTRLTVT.

This chain connects TRBV13 to TRBJ2-5; D unresolved. From germline, CDR1 is PRHDT and CDR2 FYEKMQ (reference sequence). CDR3 size: 14 residues. V lost 1 base and J lost 4, with 10 bases in between. CDR3 protein: CASSLEGWGETQYF. CDR3 DNA: TGTGCCAGCAGCTTAGAGGGATGGGGAGAGACCCAGTACTTC.

The gene calls are TRBV6-5 and TRBJ2-1; 11 bases fit TRBD2. Per the germline V gene, CDR1 is MNHEY and CDR2 is SVGAGI. V lost 5 bases and J lost 10; bases outside the gene matches: 10. The CDR3 runs to 15 residues. The CDR3 DNA reads TGTGCCAGCAGTCCAGGACTAGCGGGCCTGAGGGAGCAGTTCTTC. This translates into CASSPGLAGLREQFF.